Below are 13 T cell receptor beta chains sequenced from a single sample in a study of regulatory T cells in long-lasting Graves disease. Sample time point: newly diagnosed GD, antithyroid drugs for less than 3 months. PBMCs were the source of the RNA used for TCR sequencing. Combining iRepertoire HTBI primers with Arm-PCR of CDR3 regions, the authors built TCR beta libraries. TCRdb re-analysed the multiplex PCR reads in MiXCR, keeping a single row per CDR3 protein. The sample holds some 400,000 distinct CDR3 sequences; about 15% are singletons and the top ten take 15% to 20%. These sequences were also reported in another study, on T cells in Graves' hyperthyroidism and ophthalmopathy.

Sequencing used peripheral blood mononuclear cells (PBMCs), obtained at new diagnosis, from a patient treated with antithyroid drugs. The source of these receptors is a woman in her 30s with Graves disease.

This clonotype was seen ten or more times. Its ends do not fully match the called genes, so a read error is possible. The chain uses TRBV5-1 and TRBJ2-5; D possibly corresponds to TRBD2 (7 bases). This CDR3 is 13 amino acids long. Germline CDR1 SGHRS, CDR2 YFSETQ. CDR3 protein: CASSLSGGETQYF. The CDR3 DNA reads TGTGCCAGCAGTTTATCGGGGGGCGAGACCCAGTACTTC.

Many counts were recorded for this clonotype. CDR3 amino acids: CASSYLTTADTQYF. DNA for the CDR3: TGTGCCAGCAGCTACCTTACTACGGCAGATACGCAGTATTTT. The V and J genes are TRBV11-2 and TRBJ2-3; D uncertain. The CDR3 consists of 14 residues. Trimming shortened V by 4 bases and J by 4 bases, and 12 bases separated the two germline ends. The germline V gene encodes CDR1 SGHAT and CDR2 FQNNGV.

As to this clonotype: A far bigger clonotype differs at one base, so this is likely a read error. This chain links TRBV27 with TRBJ2-5; D is possibly TRBD1 (7 bases). There are 18 residues in the CDR3. Germline CDR1 reads MNHEY; CDR2 reads SMNVEV (reference sequence). Trimming cost V 3 bases and J 11 bases, with 31 bases left between them. Written as DNA, the CDR3 is TGTGCCAGCAGTTTTTATAGTCCCGACAGGGACTCCTACAATGAGCAGTACTTC. This codes for CASSFYSPDRDSYNEQYF.

This clonotype has ten or more counts. The rearrangement links TRBV12-3 or TRBV12-4 to TRBJ2-5, with 13 positions matching TRBD2. V shed 4 bases, J shed 2 bases, and the junction held 16 bases outside the gene matches. This CDR3 comprises 20 residues. The CDR3 here is CASSSDSYTGTSGIQETQYF. DNA for the CDR3: TGTGCCAGCAGTTCCGACAGCTATACCGGGACTAGCGGGATTCAAGAGACCCAGTACTTC.

This clonotype occurred many times. This sequence joins TRBV9 and TRBJ2-1, with no clear D. CDR1 and CDR2 from the germline V gene are SGDLS and YYNGEE. This CDR3 spans 14 amino acids. Trimming pared 2 bases from V and 6 bases from J, leaving 12 bases between. CDR3 nucleotide sequence: TGTGCCAGCAGCGTCGCAACCGTATCCAATGAGCAGTTCTTC. Translated: CASSVATVSNEQFF.

This clonotype was seen many times. The chain couples TRBV5-1 to TRBJ2-5, with 7 bases that match TRBD1. There are 14 residues in the CDR3. The V and J ends lost 3 bases and 5 bases, in that order; junction bases with no gene match: 7. The germline V gene has CDR1 SGHRS and CDR2 YFSETQ. CDR3 nucleotides: TGCGCCAGCAGCTCCCCCGGGACAGTGGAGACCCAGTACTTC. Translation gives CASSSPGTVETQYF.

This sequence joins TRBV7-9 and TRBJ2-1; D not resolved. CDR1 and CDR2 from the germline V gene are SEHNR and FQNEAQ (reference sequence). With 1 base removed from V and 5 bases from J, the gap between germline ends came to 9 bases. CDR3 length: 14 amino acids. Written as DNA, the CDR3 is TGTGCCAGCAGCTTAGATAAGGTGAACAATGAGCAGTTCTTC. Translated: CASSLDKVNNEQFF. Full variable domain (missing parts from reference TRBV7-9 and TRBJ2-1): DTGVSQNPRHKITKRGQNVTFRCDPISEHNRLYWYRQTLGQGPEFLTYFQNEAQLEKSRLLSDRFSAERPKGSFSTLEIQRTEQGDSAMYLCASSLDKVNNEQFFGPGTRLTVL.

This chain uses TRBV13 with TRBJ2-7, with 7 positions matching TRBD1. V trimming: 5 bases; J trimming: 2 bases; junction bases outside the gene matches: 3. The CDR3 sequence is 13 residues long. Germline CDR1 reads PRHDT; CDR2 reads FYEKMQ (reference sequence). CDR3 amino acids: CASSGTVAYEQYF. CDR3 sequence (DNA): TGTGCCAGCAGCGGGACAGTAGCCTACGAGCAGTACTTC.

The table lists this clonotype with many counts. This rearrangement joins TRBV12-3 or TRBV12-4 to TRBJ1-5, with D perhaps matching TRBD1 (5 bases). This CDR3 is 13 amino acids long. The V end lost 6 bases, the J end lost 7 bases, and 13 bases lay between the germline ends. The DNA of the CDR3 is TGTGCCAGCAGCCCCGAGGGGCACCAGCCCCAGCATTTT. Amino acid sequence: CASSPEGHQPQHF.

This chain connects TRBV27 to TRBJ1-6, with TRBD1 identical over 7 bases. Losses at the gene ends were 7 bases for V and 9 bases for J; bases not matched to a gene: 6. Germline lookup yields CDR1 MNHEY and CDR2 SMNVEV (reference sequence). The CDR3 spans 13 residues. The CDR3 DNA sequence: TGTGCCAGCAAGGAGGGGGCGAGTTCACCCCTCCACTTT. Translation gives CASKEGASSPLHF.

The chain joins TRBV12-3 or TRBV12-4 to TRBJ2-1; D perhaps matches TRBD2 (6 bases). The CDR3 is 15 amino acids. V was shortened by 1 base and J by 7 bases, with 14 bases between the two germline ends. The CDR3 region is CASSLEGLHGNEQFF. In DNA form, the CDR3 reads TGTGCCAGCAGTTTAGAAGGACTACATGGGAATGAGCAGTTCTTC.

A few counts support this clonotype. V is TRBV3-1 and J is TRBJ1-2, with D maybe TRBD1 (5 bases). Germline loops: CDR1 LGHDT, CDR2 YNNKEL (reference sequence). This CDR3 comprises 14 residues. V dropped 4 bases and J dropped 4 bases, with 13 bases sitting between them. The CDR3 DNA reads as TGTGCCAGCAGCCTCCTCGGGACCCCCTATGGCTACACCTTC. The encoded protein is CASSLLGTPYGYTF.

The V gene is TRBV18, the J gene TRBJ2-1; 9 bases map to TRBD2. J lost 6 bases, V lost 1 base, and 13 bases had no gene match. This CDR3 has 18 amino acids. Germline assignment: CDR1 KGHSH and CDR2 LQKENI. The CDR3 DNA follows: TGTGCCAGCTCACCACGGGAGGCGGCGGGAGGGCCACTCAATGAGCAGTTCTTC. It specifies CASSPREAAGGPLNEQFF.